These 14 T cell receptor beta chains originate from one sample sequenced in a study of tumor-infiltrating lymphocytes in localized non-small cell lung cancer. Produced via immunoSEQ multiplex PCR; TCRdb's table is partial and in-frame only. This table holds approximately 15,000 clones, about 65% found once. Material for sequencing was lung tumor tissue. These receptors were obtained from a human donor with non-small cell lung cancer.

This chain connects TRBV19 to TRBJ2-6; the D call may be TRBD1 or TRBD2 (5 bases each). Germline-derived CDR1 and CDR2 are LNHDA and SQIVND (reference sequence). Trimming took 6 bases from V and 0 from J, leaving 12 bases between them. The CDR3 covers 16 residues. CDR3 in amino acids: CASSGTLSSGANVLTF. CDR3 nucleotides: TGTGCCAGTAGCGGGACGTTAAGCTCTGGGGCCAACGTCCTGACTTTC.

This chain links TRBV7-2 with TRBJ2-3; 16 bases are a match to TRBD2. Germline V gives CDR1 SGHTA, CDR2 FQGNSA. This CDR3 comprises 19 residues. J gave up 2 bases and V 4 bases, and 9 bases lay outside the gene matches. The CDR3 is CASSYRLGTSGGATDTQYF. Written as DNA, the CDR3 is TGTGCCAGCAGCTACCGCCTCGGGACTAGCGGGGGGGCCACAGATACGCAGTATTTT.

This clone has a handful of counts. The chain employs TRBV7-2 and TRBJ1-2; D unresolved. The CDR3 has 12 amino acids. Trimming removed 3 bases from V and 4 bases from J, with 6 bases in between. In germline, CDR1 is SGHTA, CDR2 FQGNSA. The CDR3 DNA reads TGTGCCAGCAGCTTTGAGTTCTATGGCTACACCTTC. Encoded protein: CASSFEFYGYTF. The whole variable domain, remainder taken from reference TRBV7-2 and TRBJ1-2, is GAGVSQSPSNKVTEKGKDVELRCDPISGHTALYWYRQSLGQGLEFLIYFQGNSAPDKSGLPSDRFSAERTGGSVSTLTIQRTQQEDSAVYLCASSFEFYGYTFGSGTRLTVV.

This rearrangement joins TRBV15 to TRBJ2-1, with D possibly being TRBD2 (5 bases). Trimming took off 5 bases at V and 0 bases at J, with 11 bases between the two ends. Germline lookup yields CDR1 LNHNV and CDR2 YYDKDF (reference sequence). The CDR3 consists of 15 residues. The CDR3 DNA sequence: TGTGCCACCAGCGCCGAAGGGAGCTCCTACAATGAGCAGTTCTTC. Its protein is CATSAEGSSYNEQFF. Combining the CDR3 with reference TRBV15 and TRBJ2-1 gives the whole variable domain DAMVIQNPRYQVTQFGKPVTLSCSQTLNHNVMYWYQQKSSQAPKLLFHYYDKDFNNEADTPDNFQSRRPNTSFCFLDIRSPGLGDTAMYLCATSAEGSSYNEQFFGPGTRLTVL.

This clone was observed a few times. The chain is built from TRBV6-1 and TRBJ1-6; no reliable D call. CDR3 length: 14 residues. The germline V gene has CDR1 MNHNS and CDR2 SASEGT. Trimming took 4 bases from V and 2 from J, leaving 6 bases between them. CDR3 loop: CASSAGPYNSPLHF. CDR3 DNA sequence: TGTGCCAGCAGTGCAGGTCCCTATAATTCACCCCTCCACTTT.

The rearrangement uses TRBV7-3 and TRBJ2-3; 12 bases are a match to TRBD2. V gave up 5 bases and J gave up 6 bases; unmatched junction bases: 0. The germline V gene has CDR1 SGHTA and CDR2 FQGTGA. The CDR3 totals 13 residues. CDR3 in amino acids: CASSGTSGDTQYF. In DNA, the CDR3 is TGTGCCAGCAGCGGGACTAGCGGGGATACGCAGTATTTT. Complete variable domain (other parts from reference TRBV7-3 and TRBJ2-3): GAGVSQTPSNKVTEKGKYVELRCDPISGHTALYWYRQSLGQGPEFLIYFQGTGAADDSGLPNDRFFAVRPEGSVSTLKIQRTERGDSAVYLCASSGTSGDTQYFGPGTRLTVL.

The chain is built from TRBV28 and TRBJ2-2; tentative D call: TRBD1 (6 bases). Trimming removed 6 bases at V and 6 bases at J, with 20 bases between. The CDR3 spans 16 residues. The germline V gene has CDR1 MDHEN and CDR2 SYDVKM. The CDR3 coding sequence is TGTGCCAGCAGCGAACCGACAGGCCCCCACCCCGGGGAGCTGTTTTTT. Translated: CASSEPTGPHPGELFF.

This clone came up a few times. The CDR3 spells CASGEGPYNSPLHF. In DNA form, the CDR3 reads TGTGCCAGCGGGGAGGGTCCTTATAATTCACCCCTCCACTTT. This chain joins TRBV6-1 and TRBJ1-6; the D is unclear. V was clipped by 8 bases and J by 4 bases, with 12 bases between them. The CDR3 has 14 residues. The V gene's germline CDR1 is MNHNS and CDR2 SASEGT.

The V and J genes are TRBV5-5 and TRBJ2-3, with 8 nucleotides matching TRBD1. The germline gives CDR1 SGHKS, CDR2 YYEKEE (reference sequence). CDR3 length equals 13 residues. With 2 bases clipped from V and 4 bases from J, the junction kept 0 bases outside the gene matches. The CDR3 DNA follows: TGTGCCAGCAGCTTACAGGGGGCAGATACGCAGTATTTT. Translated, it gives CASSLQGADTQYF. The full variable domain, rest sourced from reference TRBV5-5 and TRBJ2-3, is DAGVTQSPTHLIKTRGQQVTLRCSPISGHKSVSWYQQVLGQGPQFIFQYYEKEERGRGNFPDRFSARQFPNYSSELNVNALLLGDSALYLCASSLQGADTQYFGPGTRLTVL.

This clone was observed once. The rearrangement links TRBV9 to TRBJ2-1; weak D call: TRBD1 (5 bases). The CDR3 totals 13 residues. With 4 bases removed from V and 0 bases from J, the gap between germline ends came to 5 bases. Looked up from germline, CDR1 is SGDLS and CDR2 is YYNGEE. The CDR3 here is CASSRGSYNEQFF. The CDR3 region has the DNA TGTGCCAGCAGCAGGGGCTCCTACAATGAGCAGTTCTTC.

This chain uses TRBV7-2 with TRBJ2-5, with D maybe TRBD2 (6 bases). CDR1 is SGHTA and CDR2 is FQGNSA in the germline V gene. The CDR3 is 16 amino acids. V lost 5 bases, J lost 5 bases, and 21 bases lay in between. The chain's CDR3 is CASSNPFGGKGETQYF. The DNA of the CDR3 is TGTGCCAGCAGCAACCCCTTCGGGGGTAAAGGCGAGACCCAGTACTTC. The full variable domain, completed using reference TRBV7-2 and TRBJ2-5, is GAGVSQSPSNKVTEKGKDVELRCDPISGHTALYWYRQSLGQGLEFLIYFQGNSAPDKSGLPSDRFSAERTGGSVSTLTIQRTQQEDSAVYLCASSNPFGGKGETQYFGPGTRLLVL.

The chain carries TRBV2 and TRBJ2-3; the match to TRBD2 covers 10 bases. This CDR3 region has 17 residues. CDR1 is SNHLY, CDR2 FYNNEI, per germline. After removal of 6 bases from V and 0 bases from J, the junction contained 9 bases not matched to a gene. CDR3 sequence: CASRRSGGGTSTDTQYF. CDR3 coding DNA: TGTGCCAGCAGGAGGAGCGGGGGGGGGACTAGCACAGATACGCAGTATTTT.

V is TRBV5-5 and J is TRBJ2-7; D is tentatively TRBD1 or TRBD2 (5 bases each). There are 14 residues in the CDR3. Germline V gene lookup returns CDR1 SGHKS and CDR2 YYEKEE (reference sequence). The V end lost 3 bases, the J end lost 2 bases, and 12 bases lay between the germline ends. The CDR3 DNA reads TGTGCCAGCAGCTCTACGGGACGGACCTACGAGCAGTACTTC. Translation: CASSSTGRTYEQYF.

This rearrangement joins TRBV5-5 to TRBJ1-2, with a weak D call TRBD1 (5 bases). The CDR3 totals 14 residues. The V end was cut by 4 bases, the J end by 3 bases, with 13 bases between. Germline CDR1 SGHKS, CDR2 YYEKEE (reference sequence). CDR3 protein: CASSRDPADYGYTF. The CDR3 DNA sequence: TGTGCCAGCAGCAGGGACCCAGCAGACTATGGCTACACCTTC.